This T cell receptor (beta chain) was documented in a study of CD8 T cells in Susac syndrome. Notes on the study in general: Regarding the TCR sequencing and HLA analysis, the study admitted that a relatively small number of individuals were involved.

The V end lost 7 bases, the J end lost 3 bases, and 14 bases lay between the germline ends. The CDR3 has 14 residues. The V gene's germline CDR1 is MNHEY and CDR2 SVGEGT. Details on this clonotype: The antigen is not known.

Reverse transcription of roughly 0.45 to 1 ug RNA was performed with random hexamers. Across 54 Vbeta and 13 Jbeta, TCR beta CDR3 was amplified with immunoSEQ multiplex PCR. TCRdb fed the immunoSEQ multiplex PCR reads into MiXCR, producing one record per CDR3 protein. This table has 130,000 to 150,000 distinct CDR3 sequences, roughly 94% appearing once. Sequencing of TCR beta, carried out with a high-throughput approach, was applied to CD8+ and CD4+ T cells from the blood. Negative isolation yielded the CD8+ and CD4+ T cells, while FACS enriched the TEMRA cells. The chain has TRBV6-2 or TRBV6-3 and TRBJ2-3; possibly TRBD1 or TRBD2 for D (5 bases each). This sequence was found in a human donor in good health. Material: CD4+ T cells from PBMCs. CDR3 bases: TGTGCCAGCACTATGGGGGAGTGGACAGATACGCAGTATTTT. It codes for CASTMGEWTDTQYF.